The 15 T cell receptor beta chains below were found in one sample sequenced in a study of CD8 T cells in Susac syndrome (dated by TCRdb to the late 2010s). The library was built by means of the immunoSEQ multiplex PCR assay. RNA was extracted using the RNeasy kit, and about 0.45 to 1 microgram was reverse transcribed with random hexamers. Clones were called with MiXCR by TCRdb after fastp trimmed the public reads at Q25, and only in-frame beta chains were retained. Rows are combined by CDR3 protein, so each entry shows the most common genes and DNA. Present in this sample are 150,000 to 200,000 distinct CDR3 sequences, about 94% of which were seen just once. Together, the top ten hold 0.093% of the sample. Sequenced sample: CD4+ T cells from PBMCs. These receptors were taken from a human donor with multiple sclerosis.

The CDR3 loop reads CASSLGAGTNTEAFF. The CDR3 region has the DNA TGCGCCAGCAGCTTGGGGGCAGGGACGAACACTGAAGCTTTCTTT. The chain joins TRBV5-1 to TRBJ1-1; a possible D gene is TRBD1 (5 bases). The V gene lost 0 bases and the J gene lost 1 base, with 10 bases spanning the gap. Germline CDR1 and CDR2: SGHRS and YFSETQ. The CDR3 totals 15 residues.

The chain links TRBV7-6 to TRBJ2-3; either TRBD1 or TRBD2 may supply D (5 bases each). The CDR3 contains 15 residues. Trimming removed 1 base at V and 4 bases at J, with 12 bases between. Germline V gene sequence: CDR1 SGHVS, CDR2 FNYEAQ. The CDR3 spells CASSLGGGHPDTQYF. DNA of the CDR3: TGTGCCAGCAGCTTAGGTGGAGGACACCCAGATACGCAGTATTTT.

V and J are TRBV6-2 or TRBV6-3 and TRBJ2-4; 12 positions match TRBD2. Germline V gene sequence: CDR1 MNHEY, CDR2 SVGEGT. This CDR3 has 14 residues. After removal of 5 bases from V and 9 bases from J, the junction contained 5 bases not matched to a gene. The CDR3 region has the DNA TGTGCCAGCAGTGCTAGCGGGGGGGCCGCCATTCAGTACTTC. Residues: CASSASGGAAIQYF.

This chain connects TRBV12-3 or TRBV12-4 to TRBJ2-1; 10 nucleotides agree with TRBD2. V lost 6 bases and J lost 3; bases outside the gene matches: 5. This CDR3 region has 15 residues. The DNA of the CDR3 is TGTGCCAGCAGACAAAGCGGGGGGGGCTACAATGAGCAGTTCTTC. It translates to CASRQSGGGYNEQFF.

The chain couples TRBV7-2 to TRBJ1-2, with D possibly being TRBD1 (6 bases). This CDR3 is 15 amino acids long. The germline V gene has CDR1 SGHTA and CDR2 FQGNSA. V was trimmed by 5 bases and J by 4 bases, leaving 17 bases between them. The CDR3 nucleotides are TGTGCCAGCAGCACCCGGACAGAACCGGGCTATGGCTACACCTTC. Translation gives CASSTRTEPGYGYTF.

The chain uses TRBV20-1 and TRBJ2-7; D is unresolved. The CDR3 covers 13 residues. Per the germline V gene, CDR1 is DFQATT and CDR2 is SNEGSKA (reference sequence). The V gene lost 4 bases and the J gene lost 3 bases, with 13 bases spanning the gap. The DNA of the CDR3 is TGCAGTGCTATTAGGGATTACGGCTACGAGCAGTACTTC. It translates to CSAIRDYGYEQYF.

The chain combines TRBV10-3 with TRBJ2-7; weak D call: TRBD2 (5 bases). There are 13 residues in the CDR3. The V gene's germline CDR1 is ENHRY and CDR2 SYGVKD. Trimming pared 6 bases from V and 7 bases from J, leaving 16 bases between. The CDR3 sequence: CAIRGRTAYEQYF. CDR3 DNA sequence: TGTGCCATCAGAGGACGGACTGCTTATGAGCAGTACTTC.

J is TRBJ2-3 and V is TRBV2; 7 positions match TRBD1. Germline assignment: CDR1 SNHLY and CDR2 FYNNEI. V was pared by 4 bases and J by 0 bases, with 10 bases of the junction left unmatched. This CDR3 has 17 residues. As DNA, the CDR3 is TGTGCCAGCAGTGCTCGTTCGACAGGGCGTAGCACAGATACGCAGTATTTT. Its translation: CASSARSTGRSTDTQYF.

The rearrangement links TRBV18 to TRBJ2-7, with D possibly being TRBD1 (7 bases). Trimming took 2 bases from V and 2 from J, leaving 13 bases between them. This CDR3 region has 15 residues. CDR1 and CDR2 from the germline V gene are KGHSH and LQKENI. CDR3 nucleotide sequence: TGTGCCAGCTCACCATTGCAGGGGGGAACCTACGAGCAGTACTTC. Amino acids: CASSPLQGGTYEQYF.

The chain is built from TRBV30 and TRBJ1-5; TRBD1 agrees at 8 bases. The V gene end was trimmed by 3 bases and the J gene end by 0 bases; junction bases not matched to a gene: 7. The CDR3 totals 16 residues. The germline V gene has CDR1 GTSNPN and CDR2 SVGIG (reference sequence). The CDR3 reads CAWRDRGSYSNQPQHF. The CDR3, as DNA: TGTGCCTGGAGAGACAGGGGCTCCTATAGCAATCAGCCCCAGCATTTT.

The V and J genes are TRBV20-1 and TRBJ2-1; 9 nucleotides align to TRBD1. This CDR3 is built from 14 residues. The germline gives CDR1 DFQATT, CDR2 SNEGSKA (reference sequence). Trimming took 6 bases from V and 5 from J; bases not matched to a gene: 8. CDR3 DNA sequence: TGCAGTGCCGGACGGGGACAGGGCAACAATGAGCAGTTCTTC. It is translated as CSAGRGQGNNEQFF.

The rearrangement uses TRBV6-2 or TRBV6-3 and TRBJ2-1, with 8 bases identical to TRBD2. The CDR3 extends over 12 amino acids. Germline V gene lookup returns CDR1 MNHEY and CDR2 SVGEGT. The CDR3 is CVTGGRLYEQFF. CDR3 nucleotides: TGTGTTACGGGGGGGCGTCTCTATGAGCAGTTCTTC.

The chain carries TRBV18 and TRBJ1-5, with 9 bases matching TRBD1. V lost 1 base, J lost 5 bases, and 3 bases stayed unmatched. CDR3 length equals 15 residues. The germline V gene has CDR1 KGHSH and CDR2 LQKENI. CDR3 loop: CASSPRTGDDQPQHF. Here the CDR3 DNA reads TGTGCCAGCTCACCACGGACAGGGGATGATCAGCCCCAGCATTTT.

This clonotype was recorded once. For the CDR3, the DNA is TGTGCCACCGGCCCGCCTCAGCCTGAAGCTTTCTTT. Translating it yields CATGPPQPEAFF. The chain is built from TRBV28 and TRBJ1-1; no clear D gene. V dropped 10 bases and J dropped 6 bases, with 15 bases sitting between them. Germline V lookup: CDR1 MDHEN, CDR2 SYDVKM. The CDR3 is 12 amino acids.

V and J are TRBV3-1 and TRBJ1-2; the match to TRBD1 covers 9 bases. The ends lost 2 bases at V and 7 bases at J; junction bases unmatched: 5. Germline V gene data show CDR1 as LGHDT and CDR2 as YNNKEL (reference sequence). The CDR3 is 14 residues long. CDR3 loop: CASSQTQGASGYTF. CDR3 in DNA: TGTGCCAGCAGCCAAACACAGGGGGCTTCTGGCTACACCTTC. The variable domain in full, completed from reference TRBV3-1 and TRBJ1-2, reads DTAVSQTPKYLVTQMGNDKSIKCEQNLGHDTMYWYKQDSKKFLKIMFSYNNKELIINETVPNRFSPKSPDKAHLNLHINSLELGDSAVYFCASSQTQGASGYTFGSGTRLTVV.